The text below deals with one T cell receptor (beta chain). It lacks a known antigen. Per-base qualities were not stored, and no clone one base away is much larger. The sample comes from a study of blood T cell repertoires in COVID-19 (TCRdb year 2020). The study in broad terms: Samples covering the acute and convalescent phases of COVID-19 were provided by collaborators in the United States, Italy and Spain. Nearly every sample came with metadata listing a de-identified subject ID, COVID-19 status, age in years and sex. Samples were obtained from the ongoing ImmuneRACE study (first 160 participants) and from approximately 1,200 subjects provided by 6 global collaborators. Deeply sampled blood TCRbeta repertoires from subjects exposed to, actively infected with, or recovered from COVID-19 were included in the dataset. The prospective study material was composed of cDNA or gDNA derived from T cells, B-cell-depleted T cells, or PBMCs. The repertoires were released in a freely available public database intended as a resource for research on the immune response to SARS-CoV-2. Where available, HLA class I and class II types were taken from metadata supplied by the sample provider and were not determined by assay-based typing. Overall results and qualifications from the work: The quantity of clinical and demographic metadata differed by source and by participant and was supplied without curation.

There are 15 amino acids in the CDR3, from cysteine to phenylalanine inclusive. The entry retains the CDR3 DNA only, 45 bases that are in frame from base 1. In the germline V gene, CDR1 corresponds to MNHEY and CDR2 to SVGAGI. V is trimmed back by 6 bases and J by 2 bases, and the junction contains 8 bases that no gene match accounts for. Samples from volunteer blood donors who had recovered from COVID-19 were contributed by a second Seattle source. Collaborating institutions collected whole blood in K2EDTA tubes following their own protocols. For TCRbeta analysis, collaborators shipped samples in one of three forms: frozen whole blood, isolated PBMCs, or DNA extracted from either of those sample types. TCRbeta CDR3 regions were amplified from genomic DNA by means of the immunoSEQ Assay, a bias-controlled multiplex PCR. From the authors' description of their analysis: Nucleated cell counts per sample were estimated from amplification of reference gene primers within the assay. To quantify the absolute abundance of each unique TCRbeta CDR3 rearrangement, sequence reads were collapsed and filtered. Productive Simpson clonality was computed per sample as the square root of Simpson's diversity index over productive rearrangements. The table comes from immuneACCESS by way of TCRdb, which keeps in-frame sequences with V and J called. Part of the clones is missing from these tables; in studies checked, under half for an unresolved V gene and the rest for unknown reasons. The D gene and trimming were derived from the DNA, and the V and J assignments and clone size from that table. The sample table lists a few hundred thousand clones, roughly 85% of them with a count of one. The ten top clones hold under 5.5% of the sample.

The receptor comes from a man aged 60-69 years who had recovered from COVID-19. The chain employs TRBV6-5 and TRBJ1-2, with TRBD1 matching 8 junction bases. The sample consisted of peripheral blood. In nucleotides, the sequence is TGTGCCAGCAGCCCCGGGACAGGACACAACTATGGCTACACCTTC. Translated, this gives CASSPGTGHNYGYTF.